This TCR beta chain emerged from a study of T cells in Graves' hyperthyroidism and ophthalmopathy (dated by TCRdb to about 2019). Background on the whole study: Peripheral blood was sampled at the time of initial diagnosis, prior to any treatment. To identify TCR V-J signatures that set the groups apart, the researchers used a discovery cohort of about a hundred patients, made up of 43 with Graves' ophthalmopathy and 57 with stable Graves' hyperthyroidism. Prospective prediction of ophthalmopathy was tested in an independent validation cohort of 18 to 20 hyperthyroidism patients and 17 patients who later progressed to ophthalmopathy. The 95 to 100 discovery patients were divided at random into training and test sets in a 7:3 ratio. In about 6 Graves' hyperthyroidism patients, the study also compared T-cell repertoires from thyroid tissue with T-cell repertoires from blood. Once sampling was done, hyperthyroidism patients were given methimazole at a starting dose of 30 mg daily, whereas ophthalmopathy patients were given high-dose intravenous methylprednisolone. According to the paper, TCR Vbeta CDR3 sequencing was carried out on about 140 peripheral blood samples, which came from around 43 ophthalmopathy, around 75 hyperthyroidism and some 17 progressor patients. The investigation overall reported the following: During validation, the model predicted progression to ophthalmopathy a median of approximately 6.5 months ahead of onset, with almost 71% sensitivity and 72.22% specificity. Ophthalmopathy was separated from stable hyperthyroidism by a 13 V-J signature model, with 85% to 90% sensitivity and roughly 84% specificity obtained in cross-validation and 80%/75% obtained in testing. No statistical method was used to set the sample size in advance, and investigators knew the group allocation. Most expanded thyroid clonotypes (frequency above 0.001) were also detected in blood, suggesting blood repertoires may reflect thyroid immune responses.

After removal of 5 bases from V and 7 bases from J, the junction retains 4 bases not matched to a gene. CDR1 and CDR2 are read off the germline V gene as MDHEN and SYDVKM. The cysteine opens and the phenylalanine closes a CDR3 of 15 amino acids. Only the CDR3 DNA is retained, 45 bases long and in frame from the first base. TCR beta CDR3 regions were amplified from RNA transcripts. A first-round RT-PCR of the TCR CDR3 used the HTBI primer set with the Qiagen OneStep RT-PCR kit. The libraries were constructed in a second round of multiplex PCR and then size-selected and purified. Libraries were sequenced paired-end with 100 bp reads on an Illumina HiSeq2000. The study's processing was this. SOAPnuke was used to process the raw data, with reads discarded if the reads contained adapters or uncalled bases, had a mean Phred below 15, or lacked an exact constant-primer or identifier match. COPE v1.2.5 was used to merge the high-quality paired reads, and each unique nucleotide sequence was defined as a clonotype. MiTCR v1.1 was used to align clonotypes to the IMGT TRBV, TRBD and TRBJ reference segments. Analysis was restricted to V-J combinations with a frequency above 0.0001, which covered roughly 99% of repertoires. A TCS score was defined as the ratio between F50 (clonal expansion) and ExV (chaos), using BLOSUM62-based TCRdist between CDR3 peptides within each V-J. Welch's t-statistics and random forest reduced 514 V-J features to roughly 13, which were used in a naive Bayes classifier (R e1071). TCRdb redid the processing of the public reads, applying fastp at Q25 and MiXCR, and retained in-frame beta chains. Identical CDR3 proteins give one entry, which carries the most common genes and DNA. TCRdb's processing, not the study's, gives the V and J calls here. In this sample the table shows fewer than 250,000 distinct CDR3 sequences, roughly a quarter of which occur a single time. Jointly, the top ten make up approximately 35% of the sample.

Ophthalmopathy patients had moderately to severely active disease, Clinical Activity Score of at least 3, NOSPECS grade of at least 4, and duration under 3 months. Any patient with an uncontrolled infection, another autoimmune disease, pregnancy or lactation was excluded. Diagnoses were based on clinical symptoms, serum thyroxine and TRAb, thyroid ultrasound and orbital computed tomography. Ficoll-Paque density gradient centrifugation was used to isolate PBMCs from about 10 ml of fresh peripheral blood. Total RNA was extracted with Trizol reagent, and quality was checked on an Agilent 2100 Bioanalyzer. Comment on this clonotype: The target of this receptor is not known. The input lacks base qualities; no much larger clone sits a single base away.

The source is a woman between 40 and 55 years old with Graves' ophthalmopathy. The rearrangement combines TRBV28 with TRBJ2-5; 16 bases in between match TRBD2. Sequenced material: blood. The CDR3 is CASSRGLAGGLTQYF. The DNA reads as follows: TGTGCCAGCAGTAGGGGACTAGCGGGAGGGTTGACCCAGTACTTC.